These 30 T cell receptor beta chains originate from one sample sequenced in a study of cytomegalovirus exposure and HLA in healthy donors. This PCR relied on a set of 60 Vbeta primers and 13 Jbeta primers. Profiling relied on immunoSEQ multiplex PCR, and the TCRdb table lists in-frame clones only, not all of them. Its clone listing holds about 150,000 clones. The specimen was PBMCs. These receptors came from a woman aged 50 to 60 in good health and CMV-seronegative.

The V gene is TRBV27, the J gene TRBJ2-1, with TRBD1 matching 9 bases. Germline CDR1 reads MNHEY; CDR2 reads SMNVEV (reference sequence). The CDR3 runs to 16 residues. V lost 5 bases to trimming and J lost 4 bases; unmatched junction nucleotides: 9. DNA for the CDR3: TGTGCCAGCAGTGGGTCCTTGACAGGGGGATACAATGAGCAGTTCTTC. It yields the protein CASSGSLTGGYNEQFF.

This chain connects TRBV30 to TRBJ2-3; 9 positions agree with TRBD2. This CDR3 is 15 amino acids long. The germline gives CDR1 GTSNPN, CDR2 SVGIG (reference sequence). Unmatched junction bases numbered 8, after V lost 1 base and J lost 6 bases. CDR3 DNA: TGTGCCTGGAGTGCTCATAGCGGGGGTCGGGATACGCAGTATTTT. This translates into CAWSAHSGGRDTQYF.

The chain links TRBV5-1 to TRBJ1-2, with TRBD1 identical over 7 bases. This CDR3 spans 14 amino acids. The trim removed 4 bases at V and 7 bases at J, leaving 10 bases unmatched. Germline V gives CDR1 SGHRS, CDR2 YFSETQ. DNA of the CDR3: TGCGCCAGCAGCCCCGAGACAGGGTTTGGTGGCTACACCTTC. Its protein is CASSPETGFGGYTF.

This chain uses TRBV5-1 with TRBJ1-2; D call uncertain. This CDR3 region has 12 residues. Trimming took off 0 bases at V and 8 bases at J, with 8 bases between the two ends. CDR1 is SGHRS and CDR2 is YFSETQ in the germline V gene. CDR3 loop: CASSLDQMGYTF. The CDR3 coding sequence is TGCGCCAGCAGCTTGGACCAGATGGGCTACACCTTC.

Of note for this clone: Mismatch with germline at one junction end may stem from a read error. The chain couples TRBV18 to TRBJ2-1, with 7 bases that match TRBD2. Germline V gene sequence: CDR1 KGHSH, CDR2 LQKENI. The CDR3 length is 12 residues. This chain's CDR3 is CASSPIGEGGVF. The CDR3, as DNA: TGTGCCAGCTCACCCATCGGGGAGGGAGGTGTCTTC.

The chain carries TRBV30 and TRBJ2-4, with D possibly matching TRBD2 (5 bases). Germline-derived CDR1 and CDR2 are GTSNPN and SVGIG (reference sequence). The germline V and J ends were trimmed by 0 bases and 6 bases, with 6 bases remaining between them. CDR3 length equals 12 residues. In DNA form, the CDR3 reads TGTGCCTGGAGTGTCCGGGGAAACATTCAGTACTTC. Encoded protein: CAWSVRGNIQYF.

The chain uses TRBV6-5 and TRBJ2-2, with D perhaps matching TRBD1 (5 bases). From germline, CDR1 is MNHEY and CDR2 SVGAGI. Trimming removed 10 bases at V and 3 bases at J, with 6 bases between. The CDR3 length is 11 residues. CDR3 nucleotide sequence: TGTGCCACAGGGTACACCGGGGAGCTGTTTTTT. This gives the protein CATGYTGELFF.

This chain connects TRBV19 to TRBJ1-3; D is unclear. From germline, CDR1 is LNHDA and CDR2 SQIVND (reference sequence). V was pared by 9 bases and J by 2 bases, with 8 bases between. This CDR3 has 12 residues. In DNA, the CDR3 is TGTGCCAGGACCCAGGCTGGAAACACCATATATTTT. Protein: CARTQAGNTIYF. The full variable domain, with the rest looked up from reference TRBV19 and TRBJ1-3, is DGGITQSPKYLFRKEGQNVTLSCEQNLNHDAMYWYRQDPGQGLRLIYYSQIVNDFQKGDIAEGYSVSREKKESFPLTVTSAQKNPTAFYLCARTQAGNTIYFGEGSWLTVV.

This sequence joins TRBV5-4 and TRBJ1-5, with a tentative D call TRBD1 (6 bases). This CDR3 has 15 residues. V dropped 5 bases and J dropped 6 bases, with 18 bases sitting between them. The V gene's germline CDR1 is SGHNT and CDR2 YYREEE (reference sequence). The CDR3, as DNA: TGTGCCAGCAGTCTACAGGGTGGAATAGGTCAGCCCCAGCATTTT. It yields the protein CASSLQGGIGQPQHF. Together with reference TRBV5-4 and TRBJ1-5, the CDR3 gives the full variable domain: ETGVTQSPTHLIKTRGQQVTLRCSSQSGHNTVSWYQQALGQGPQFIFQYYREEENGRGNFPPRFSGLQFPNYSSELNVNALELDDSALYLCASSLQGGIGQPQHFGDGTRLSIL.

The V and J genes are TRBV5-1 and TRBJ2-5, with TRBD1 identical over 7 bases. Trimming cost V 2 bases and J 2 bases; bases outside gene matches: 3. Per the germline V gene, CDR1 is SGHRS and CDR2 is YFSETQ. The CDR3 is 14 residues long. CDR3 protein: CASSFGQEQETQYF. CDR3 DNA sequence: TGCGCCAGCAGCTTTGGACAGGAGCAAGAGACCCAGTACTTC.

The chain links TRBV19 to TRBJ1-1, with 8 bases lining up with TRBD1. CDR1 and CDR2 (germline): LNHDA, SQIVND (reference sequence). J gave up 1 base and V 7 bases, and 5 bases lay outside the gene matches. There are 14 residues in the CDR3. Here the CDR3 DNA reads TGTGCCAGTATAGACGGACAGGGGAACACTGAAGCTTTCTTT. Protein product: CASIDGQGNTEAFF.

The chain carries TRBV19 and TRBJ1-1; tentative D call: TRBD1 (5 bases). V was cut by 8 bases and J by 6 bases, with 16 bases left in between. The V gene's germline CDR1 is LNHDA and CDR2 SQIVND (reference sequence). There are 13 residues in the CDR3. The DNA of the CDR3 is TGTGCCAGTTTTCCTCCGGGACTCGCTGAAGCTTTCTTT. Translated, it gives CASFPPGLAEAFF. Based on the CDR3 plus reference TRBV19 and TRBJ1-1, the full variable domain is DGGITQSPKYLFRKEGQNVTLSCEQNLNHDAMYWYRQDPGQGLRLIYYSQIVNDFQKGDIAEGYSVSREKKESFPLTVTSAQKNPTAFYLCASFPPGLAEAFFGQGTRLTVV.

V gene TRBV6-1 combines with J gene TRBJ2-1, with 7 nucleotides matching TRBD2. Per the germline V gene, CDR1 is MNHNS and CDR2 is SASEGT. The CDR3 extends over 15 amino acids. V lost 2 bases and J lost 5; bases outside the gene matches: 6. CDR3 DNA: TGTGCCAGCAGTGAACAGCCTAGCGGAAACAATGAGCAGTTCTTC. It encodes CASSEQPSGNNEQFF.

The J gene is TRBJ1-2, the V gene TRBV6-1; D uncertain. V lost 3 bases and J lost 4, with 9 bases in between. Germline V CDR1 and CDR2: MNHNS, SASEGT. The CDR3 runs 13 residues. CDR3 bases: TGTGCCAGCAGTGATAATTATTCCTATGGCTACACCTTC. It encodes CASSDNYSYGYTF.

The J gene is TRBJ1-4, the V gene TRBV30; 9 nucleotides match TRBD1. Germline CDR1 reads GTSNPN; CDR2 reads SVGIG (reference sequence). The CDR3 runs to 14 residues. V shed 3 bases, J shed 8 bases, and the junction held 7 bases outside the gene matches. CDR3 loop: CAWSDGTGNEKLFF. The CDR3 nucleotides are TGTGCCTGGAGCGACGGGACAGGGAACGAAAAACTGTTTTTT.

This chain uses TRBV6-5 with TRBJ1-5; D is uncertain. Trimming took 0 bases from V and 3 from J, leaving 9 bases between them. Germline CDR1 reads MNHEY; CDR2 reads SVGAGI. This CDR3 contains 15 residues. CDR3 in amino acids: CASSYSGSSNQPQHF. The CDR3, as DNA: TGTGCCAGCAGTTACTCTGGCTCGTCCAATCAGCCCCAGCATTTT.

Here the CDR3 DNA reads TGCGCCAGCAGCCAAGACCATGGACGGGGCTACGAGCAGTACTTC. Protein sequence: CASSQDHGRGYEQYF. This rearrangement joins TRBV4-1 to TRBJ2-7; maybe TRBD2 (5 bases). The CDR3 length is 15 residues. The V end lost 0 bases, the J end lost 3 bases, and 12 bases lay between the germline ends. The germline CDR1 and CDR2 sequences are MGHRA and YSYEKL.

V usage is TRBV27 and J usage is TRBJ2-5; D might be TRBD2 (5 bases). There are 14 residues in the CDR3. Per the germline V gene, CDR1 is MNHEY and CDR2 is SMNVEV (reference sequence). Trimming took 6 bases from V and 3 from J, leaving 14 bases between them. This CDR3 reads CASSSLGSEETQYF. The CDR3, as DNA: TGTGCCAGCAGCTCCCTGGGGAGCGAAGAGACCCAGTACTTC.

To note about this clone: The sample has other DNA sequences that encode this CDR3 too. The V and J genes are TRBV2 and TRBJ1-1; unclear D gene. CDR1 is SNHLY and CDR2 is FYNNEI in the germline V gene. Trimming pared 6 bases from V and 0 bases from J, leaving 8 bases between. The CDR3 consists of 13 residues. CDR3 sequence (DNA): TGTGCCAGCAGCCCCGAGATGAACACTGAAGCTTTCTTT. Its protein is CASSPEMNTEAFF.

The rearrangement links TRBV4-2 to TRBJ1-1; possible D gene TRBD1, 5 bases. The CDR3 covers 15 residues. Trimming took 4 bases from V and 0 from J, leaving 12 bases between them. CDR1 LGHNA and CDR2 YNFKEQ come from the germline V gene. CDR3 bases: TGTGCCAGCAGCCCGGGACTTATTATGAACACTGAAGCTTTCTTT. Translation: CASSPGLIMNTEAFF.

The J gene is TRBJ2-7, the V gene TRBV18; 9 nucleotides match TRBD2. CDR1 and CDR2 (germline): KGHSH, LQKENI. The CDR3 length is 15 residues. Trimming at V came to 6 bases and at J to 1 base, leaving 7 bases not matched to a gene. The CDR3 is CASSGGLAPSYEQYF. The CDR3 DNA follows: TGTGCCAGCTCGGGGGGACTAGCACCTTCCTACGAGCAGTACTTC.

V usage is TRBV27 and J usage is TRBJ1-2; 8 positions agree with TRBD1. This CDR3 is built from 16 residues. The trim removed 0 bases at V and 3 bases at J, leaving 6 bases unmatched. CDR1 and CDR2 (germline): MNHEY, SMNVEV (reference sequence). In DNA form, the CDR3 reads TGTGCCAGCAGTTTATCGTCGCAGGGGGCGTACTATGGCTACACCTTC. This sequence encodes CASSLSSQGAYYGYTF.

The chain recombines TRBV5-1 with TRBJ2-3, with TRBD1 identical over 8 bases. The germline V gene encodes CDR1 SGHRS and CDR2 YFSETQ. V trimming: 7 bases; J trimming: 6 bases; junction bases outside the gene matches: 10. The CDR3 spans 14 residues. CDR3 residues: CASSPGQVGDTQYF. Here the CDR3 DNA reads TGCGCCAGCTCGCCGGGACAGGTCGGGGATACGCAGTATTTT. The variable domain in full, completed from reference TRBV5-1 and TRBJ2-3, reads KAGVTQTPRYLIKTRGQQVTLSCSPISGHRSVSWYQQTPGQGLQFLFEYFSETQRNKGNFPGRFSGRQFSNSRSEMNVSTLELGDSALYLCASSPGQVGDTQYFGPGTRLTVL.

The chain combines TRBV19 with TRBJ1-2; 7 bases map to TRBD1. This CDR3 region has 14 residues. The trim removed 5 bases at V and 4 bases at J, leaving 7 bases unmatched. Germline values: CDR1 LNHDA, CDR2 SQIVND (reference sequence). Written as DNA, the CDR3 is TGTGCCAGTAGTCTCCGGGACAGAGTCTATGGCTACACCTTC. Its protein is CASSLRDRVYGYTF.

The chain links TRBV28 to TRBJ2-7; TRBD2 matches at 11 bases. V was clipped by 6 bases and J by 2 bases; unmatched bases: 6. Germline V gives CDR1 MDHEN, CDR2 SYDVKM. This CDR3 has 15 amino acids. The CDR3 sequence: CASSLGTSGAYEQYF. In nucleotides, the CDR3 is TGTGCCAGCAGCCTGGGGACTAGCGGAGCCTACGAGCAGTACTTC.

V gene TRBV7-9 combines with J gene TRBJ2-3; 8 nucleotides agree with TRBD1. V lost 5 bases, J lost 4 bases, and 5 bases stayed unmatched. The CDR3 sequence is 14 residues long. Germline lookup yields CDR1 SEHNR and CDR2 FQNEAQ (reference sequence). CDR3 coding DNA: TGTGCCAGCAGCCACAGGACAGGGCCAGATACGCAGTATTTT. This sequence encodes CASSHRTGPDTQYF.

The chain links TRBV11-2 to TRBJ2-1, with TRBD2 matching 15 bases. The CDR3 covers 14 residues. Germline-derived CDR1 and CDR2 are SGHAT and FQNNGV. J lost 14 bases, V lost 4 bases, and 6 bases had no gene match. CDR3 sequence reads: CASSSGTSGRTKFF. The DNA of the CDR3 is TGTGCCAGCAGCTCCGGGACTAGCGGGAGGACGAAGTTCTTC.

This chain uses TRBV5-4 with TRBJ1-2; D is unresolved. V was cut by 2 bases and J by 1 base, with 9 bases left in between. The germline V gene has CDR1 SGHNT and CDR2 YYREEE (reference sequence). CDR3 length: 14 residues. As DNA, the CDR3 is TGTGCCAGCAGCTTCCGTAGAGATAACTATGGCTACACCTTC. It codes for CASSFRRDNYGYTF.

The rearrangement links TRBV10-3 to TRBJ2-1; 9 nucleotides align to TRBD2. The ends lost 6 bases at V and 7 bases at J; junction bases unmatched: 16. Germline V gives CDR1 ENHRY, CDR2 SYGVKD. The CDR3 length is 17 residues. For the CDR3, the DNA is TGTGCCATCAGGCCGTCGGAAGGAGCTAGCGGGAAGAATGAGCAGTTCTTC. Translation: CAIRPSEGASGKNEQFF.

The chain carries TRBV6-4 and TRBJ1-1, with D perhaps matching TRBD1 (5 bases). CDR1 is MRHNA, CDR2 SNTAGT, per germline. This CDR3 contains 15 residues. Trimming shortened V by 8 bases and J by 6 bases, and 22 bases separated the two germline ends. CDR3 DNA: TGTGCCAGCCAGGGCCTACGGTTGCAGAGTGCTGAAGCTTTCTTT. Its translation: CASQGLRLQSAEAFF.